The clone carrying this T cell receptor (beta chain) was seen only a few times. Its antigen is not known. The data derive from a study of beta chain features in type 1 diabetes. Researchers reported sorting CD4+ naive, central memory, regulatory and stem cell-like memory cells via CD45RO/CCR7/CD25/CD127/CD95/CD27. The isolated RNA, all of it, was reverse transcribed, so expressed TCRB transcripts were what got sequenced. Sequenced by immunoSEQ multiplex PCR; TCRdb stores in-frame clones only, minus some. The top ten hold around 0.095% of the sample, which has over 500,000 clones, roughly 16% seen once. Per germline, CDR1 SGHTA and CDR2 FQGNSA. The CDR3 has 17 amino acids. The germline V and J ends were trimmed by 3 bases and 0 bases, with 15 bases remaining between them. Study-wide results and caveats: The VDJ junctions of type 1 diabetes patients carried fewer insertions and more deletions.

The receptor was derived from a man aged 18-30 years in good health. Sequenced material: naive CD4+ T cells from blood. This chain uses TRBV7-2 with TRBJ2-1, with D perhaps matching TRBD2 (5 bases). CDR3 nucleotides: TGTGCCAGCAGCTTCGGACTCACGTTCGGCTCCTACAATGAGCAGTTCTTC. Translation: CASSFGLTFGSYNEQFF.